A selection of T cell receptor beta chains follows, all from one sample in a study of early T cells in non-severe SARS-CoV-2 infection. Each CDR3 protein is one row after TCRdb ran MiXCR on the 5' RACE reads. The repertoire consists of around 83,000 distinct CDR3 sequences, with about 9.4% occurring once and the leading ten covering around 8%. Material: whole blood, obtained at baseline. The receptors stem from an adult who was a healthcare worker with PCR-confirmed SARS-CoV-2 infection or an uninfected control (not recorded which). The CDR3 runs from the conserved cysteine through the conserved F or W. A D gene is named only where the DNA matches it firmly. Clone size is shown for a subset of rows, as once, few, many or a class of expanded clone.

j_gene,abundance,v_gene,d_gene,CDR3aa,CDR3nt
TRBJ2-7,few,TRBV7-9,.,CASSLARARFEQYF,TGTGCCAGCAGCTTAGCGCGAGCCCGATTCGAGCAGTACTTC
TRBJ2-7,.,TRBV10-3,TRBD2,CAISPSGLYEQYF,TGTGCCATCAGCCCTAGCGGCCTATACGAGCAGTACTTC
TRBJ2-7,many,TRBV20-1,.,CSARQSYEQYF,TGCAGTGCTCGACAGTCCTACGAGCAGTACTTC
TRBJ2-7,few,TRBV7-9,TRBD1,CASSSGQGDYEQYF,TGTGCCAGCAGCTCCGGACAGGGGGACTACGAGCAGTACTTC
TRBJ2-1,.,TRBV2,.,CASSDRGADEQFF,TGTGCCAGCAGTGACCGTGGAGCTGATGAGCAGTTCTTC
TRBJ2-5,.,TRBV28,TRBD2,CASSIAGEGQETQYF,TGTGCCAGCTCGATAGCGGGAGAGGGCCAAGAGACCCAGTACTTC
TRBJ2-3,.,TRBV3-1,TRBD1,CASSRDRPTDTQYF,TGTGCCAGCAGCCGGGACAGGCCCACAGATACGCAGTATTTT
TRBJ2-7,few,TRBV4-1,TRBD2,CASSQQGLAGGPEYF,TGCGCCAGCAGCCAACAGGGACTAGCGGGAGGGCCGGAGTACTTC
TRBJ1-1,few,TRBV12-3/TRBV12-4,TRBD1,CASTPHDRAAEAFF,TGTGCCAGCACTCCCCACGACAGGGCCGCTGAAGCTTTCTTT
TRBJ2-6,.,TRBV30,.,CAWSGGAGANVLTF,TGTGCCTGGAGTGGGGGTGCTGGGGCCAACGTCCTGACTTTC
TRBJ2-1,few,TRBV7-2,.,CASSLPPGFEFF,TGTGCCAGCAGCCTACCACCGGGTTTTGAGTTCTTC
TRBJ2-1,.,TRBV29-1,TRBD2,CSVGRASGNHNEQFF,TGCAGCGTTGGGAGGGCTAGCGGGAACCACAATGAGCAGTTCTTC
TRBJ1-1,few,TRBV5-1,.,CASRQETEAFF,TGCGCCAGCAGACAGGAAACTGAAGCTTTCTTT
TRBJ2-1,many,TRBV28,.,CASRGGDSYNEQFF,TGTGCCAGCAGGGGGGGGGACAGTTACAATGAGCAGTTCTTC
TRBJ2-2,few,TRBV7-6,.,CASTRDPGELFF,TGTGCCAGCACCAGGGATCCCGGGGAGCTGTTTTTT
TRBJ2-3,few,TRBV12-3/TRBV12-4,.,CASSFIGDTDTQYF,TGTGCCAGCAGTTTCATAGGGGACACAGATACGCAGTATTTT
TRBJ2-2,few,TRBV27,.,CASAVIPPGGGHTGELFF,TGTGCCAGCGCAGTGATACCCCCAGGGGGGGGGCACACCGGGGAGCTGTTTTTT
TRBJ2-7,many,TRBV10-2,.,CASRTGPGNYEQYF,TGCGCCAGCAGGACCGGACCCGGAAACTACGAGCAGTACTTC
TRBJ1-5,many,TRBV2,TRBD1,CASSPEQGVGQPQHF,TGTGCCAGCAGTCCGGAACAGGGGGTCGGTCAGCCCCAGCATTTT
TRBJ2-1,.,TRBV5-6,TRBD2,CASSPWGGEQFF,TGTGCCAGCAGCCCCTGGGGGGGTGAGCAGTTCTTC
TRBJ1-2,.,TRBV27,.,CASRGSGLGATF,TGTGCCAGCAGGGGCTCAGGCCTAGGAGCCACCTTC
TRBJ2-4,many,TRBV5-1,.,CASSPGQSKNIQYF,TGCGCCAGCAGCCCGGGACAATCCAAAAACATTCAGTACTTC
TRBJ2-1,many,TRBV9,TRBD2,CASSVGLAGASDNEQFF,TGTGCCAGCAGCGTAGGCCTAGCGGGAGCGTCCGACAATGAGCAGTTCTTC
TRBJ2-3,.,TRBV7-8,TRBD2,CASSLPASGTSTDTQYF,TGTGCCAGCAGCTTACCGGCCAGCGGGACTAGCACAGATACGCAGTATTTT
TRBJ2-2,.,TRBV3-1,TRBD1,CASSLRGTGLGNTGELFF,TGTGCCAGCAGCCTTCGAGGGACAGGGTTGGGGAACACCGGGGAGCTGTTTTTT
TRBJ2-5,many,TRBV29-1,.,CSVGPRFRETQYF,TGCAGCGTTGGACCCCGATTTCGGGAGACCCAGTACTTC
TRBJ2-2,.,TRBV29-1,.,CSVLWGSQGELFF,TGCAGCGTCCTTTGGGGGAGTCAGGGGGAGCTGTTTTTT
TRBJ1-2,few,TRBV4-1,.,CASSQSRGYGYTF,TGCGCCAGCAGCCAATCCAGGGGTTATGGCTACACCTTC
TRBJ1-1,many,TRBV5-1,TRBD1,CASTPGGLNTEAFF,TGCGCCAGCACTCCAGGGGGCCTGAACACTGAAGCTTTCTTT
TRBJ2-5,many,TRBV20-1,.,CSATREQETQYF,TGCAGTGCTACCAGGGAGCAAGAGACCCAGTACTTC
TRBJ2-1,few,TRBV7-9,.,CASSRTRNEQFF,TGTGCCAGCAGCCGTACTAGGAATGAGCAGTTCTTC
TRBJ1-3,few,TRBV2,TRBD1,CASSALRSGGISGNTIYF,TGTGCCAGCAGTGCGTTACGATCAGGGGGCATCTCTGGAAACACCATATATTTT
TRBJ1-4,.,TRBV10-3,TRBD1,CAISEQGPTNEKLFF,TGTGCCATCAGCGAACAGGGGCCAACTAATGAAAAACTGTTTTTT
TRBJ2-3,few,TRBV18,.,CATKPAGFPDTQYF,TGTGCCACCAAGCCAGCAGGGTTTCCAGATACGCAGTATTTT
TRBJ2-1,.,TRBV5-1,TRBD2,CASSTGLVADEQFF,TGCGCCAGCAGCACGGGACTAGTAGCCGATGAGCAGTTCTTC
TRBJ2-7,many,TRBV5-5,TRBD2,CASSLTDASGRASQYF,TGTGCCAGCAGCTTGACCGATGCTAGCGGGAGGGCCTCGCAGTACTTC
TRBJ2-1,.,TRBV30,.,CAWSLEEHNEQFF,TGTGCCTGGAGTCTAGAGGAGCACAATGAGCAGTTCTTC
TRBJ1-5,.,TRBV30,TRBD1,CAWSQTGLSNQPQHF,TGTGCCTGGAGTCAGACAGGGCTAAGCAATCAGCCCCAGCATTTT
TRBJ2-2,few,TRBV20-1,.,CSARGTGELFF,TGCAGTGCTAGGGGCACCGGGGAGCTGTTTTTT
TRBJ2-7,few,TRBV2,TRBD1,CASSVKASGGEQYF,TGTGCCAGCAGTGTAAAGGCGTCAGGGGGAGAGCAGTACTTC
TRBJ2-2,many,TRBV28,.,CASRLGAEVTGELFF,TGTGCCAGCAGGTTGGGAGCTGAGGTCACCGGGGAGCTGTTTTTT
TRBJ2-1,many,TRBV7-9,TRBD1,CASSRTGGDYNEQFF,TGTGCCAGCAGCCGGACAGGGGGCGACTACAATGAGCAGTTCTTC
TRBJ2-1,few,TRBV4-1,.,CASSQDTEGYNEQFF,TGCGCCAGCAGCCAAGATACGGAGGGATACAATGAGCAGTTCTTC
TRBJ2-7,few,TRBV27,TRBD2,CASSLSWVAGNVEQYF,TGTGCCAGCAGTTTATCTTGGGTAGCGGGAAACGTCGAGCAGTACTTC
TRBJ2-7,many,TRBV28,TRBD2,CASRPGLAGNEQYF,TGTGCCAGCAGACCGGGACTAGCGGGAAACGAGCAGTACTTC
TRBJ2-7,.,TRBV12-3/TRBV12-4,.,CACARTRGRSGGSYEQYF,TGTGCCTGTGCCCGTACCCGGGGGCGATCCGGGGGCTCCTACGAGCAGTACTTC
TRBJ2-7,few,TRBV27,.,CASRPGGRNDLRYF,TGTGCCAGCAGGCCAGGGGGGCGGAATGACCTTCGGTACTTC
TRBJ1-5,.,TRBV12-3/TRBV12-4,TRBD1,CASQQGNDNQPQHF,TGTGCCAGCCAACAGGGGAATGACAATCAGCCCCAGCATTTT
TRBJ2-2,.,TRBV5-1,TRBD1,CASNMGQSTGELFF,TGCGCCAGCAACATGGGACAGAGCACCGGGGAGCTGTTTTTT
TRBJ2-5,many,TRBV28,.,CASREQGRRETQYF,TGTGCCAGCAGAGAGCAGGGGAGGAGAGAGACCCAGTACTTC
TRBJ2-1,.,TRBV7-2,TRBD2,CASSFITLSTSVNEQFF,TGTGCCAGCAGCTTCATCACCCTCAGCACTAGCGTCAATGAGCAGTTCTTC
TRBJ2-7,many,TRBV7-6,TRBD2,CASSLEGVGLSGGEQYF,TGTGCCAGCAGCTTAGAGGGTGTGGGACTATCCGGGGGGGAGCAGTACTTC
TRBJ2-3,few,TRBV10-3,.,CAISAQGADTQYF,TGTGCCATCAGTGCACAGGGCGCAGATACGCAGTATTTT
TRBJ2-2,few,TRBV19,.,CASSTKRGELFF,TGTGCCAGTAGTACTAAGAGAGGGGAGCTGTTTTTT
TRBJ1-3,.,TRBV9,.,CASSGRIGGNTIYF,TGTGCCAGCAGCGGTCGTATCGGAGGAAACACCATATATTTT